The TCR beta chain described here comes from a study of blood T cell repertoires in COVID-19. Study-level information: Sites across the United States, Italy and Spain contributed samples from acute and convalescent COVID-19. T cells, B-cell-depleted T cells, or PBMCs supplied cDNA or gDNA.

V lost 6 bases and J lost 4, with 8 bases in between. This CDR3 contains 12 residues. Germline V CDR1 and CDR2: SNHLY, FYNNEI. In the authors' methods: Reference gene primer amplification gave nucleated cell count estimates. Repertoires were generated with immunoSEQ multiplex PCR, while TCRdb's copy carries only in-frame clones and drops some. V and J calls plus clone size are reproduced from that table; the DNA served to infer D and trimming. The sample lists 350,000 to 450,000 clones, approximately 89% seen once, with 0.8% to 0.9% in the top ten. The specimen sequenced was PBMCs or T cells enriched from blood (not recorded which). This chain joins TRBV2 and TRBJ2-3; D call uncertain. The sequence was obtained from a middle-aged woman who had been exposed to COVID-19. The CDR3 loop is CASSLSADTQYF. Here the CDR3 DNA reads TGTGCCAGCAGCTTGAGCGCAGATACGCAGTATTTT. Full variable domain (outside the CDR3, taken from reference TRBV2 and TRBJ2-3): EPEVTQTPSHQVTQMGQEVILRCVPISNHLYFYWYRQILGQKVEFLVSFYNNEISEKSEIFDDQFSVERPDGSNFTLKIRSTKLEDSAMYFCASSLSADTQYFGPGTRLTVL.